The clone carrying this T cell receptor (beta chain) was picked up one time. Its antigen is not known. The data were taken from a study of Ad26.COV2.S vaccination and SARS-CoV-2 variants. The study, taken as a whole, reports: It was vaccine recipients, not placebo recipients, who had the higher spike-specific TCR breadth.

This CDR3 has 14 amino acids. Germline values: CDR1 WNHNN, CDR2 SYGVQD (reference sequence). V was clipped by 2 bases and J by 3 bases, with 10 bases between them. Produced via immunoSEQ multiplex PCR; TCRdb's table is partial and in-frame only. In the table there are about 390,000 clones, 92% of which are singletons. The treatment here: 19 received Ad26.COV2.S at low or high dose, single or two shots; several received placebo; per-sample allocation not given. At day 63 after the first vaccine or placebo injection, samples were drawn. The individual, an adult aged 18-55 years, was a donor in Boston. SARS-CoV-2 spike from the Wuhan strain was encoded by the vaccine, an Ad26 vector.

Specimen: peripheral blood, collected in a trial of Ad26.COV2.S vaccine versus placebo. The clonotype originates from a person aged 18-60 years who received the Ad26.COV2.S COVID-19 vaccine or a placebo. The rearrangement links TRBV10-1 to TRBJ2-5; D ambiguous. The CDR3: CASSEETRKETQYF. CDR3 in DNA: TGCGCCAGCAGTGAGGAGACAAGAAAAGAGACCCAGTACTTC.